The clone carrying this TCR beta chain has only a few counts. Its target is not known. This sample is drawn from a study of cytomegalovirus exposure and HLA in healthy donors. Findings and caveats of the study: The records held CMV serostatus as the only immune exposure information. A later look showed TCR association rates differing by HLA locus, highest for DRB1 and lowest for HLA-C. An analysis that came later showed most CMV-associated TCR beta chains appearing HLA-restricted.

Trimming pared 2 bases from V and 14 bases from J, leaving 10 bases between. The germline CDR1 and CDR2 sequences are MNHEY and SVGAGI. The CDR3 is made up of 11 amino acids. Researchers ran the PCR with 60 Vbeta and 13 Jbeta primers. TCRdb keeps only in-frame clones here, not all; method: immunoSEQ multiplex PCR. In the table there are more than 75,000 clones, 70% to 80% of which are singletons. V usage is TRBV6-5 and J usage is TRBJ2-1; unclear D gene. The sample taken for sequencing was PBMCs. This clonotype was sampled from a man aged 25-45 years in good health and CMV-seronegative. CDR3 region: CASSYGLWEFF. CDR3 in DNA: TGTGCCAGCAGTTACGGGCTATGGGAGTTCTTC.